This passage covers 23 T cell receptor beta chains from one sample sequenced in a study of OX40 agonist ivuxolimab in advanced cancers. Library generation was performed with the immunoSEQ multiplex PCR assay. TCRdb obtained this table from immuneACCESS and retained in-frame rearrangements with V and J assigned. These tables miss some clones; where compared with another copy, unresolved V genes account for less than half of the shortfall, and the remainder is unexplained. The sample table contains tens of thousands of clones; only one count was recorded for approximately 90% of them. 25% to 35% of the sample lies in the top ten. This sample comprised CD4+ or CD8+ T cells sorted from blood, obtained in a trial of the OX40 agonist ivuxolimab. The receptors derive from an adult with an advanced solid tumor such as melanoma, head and neck, liver or kidney cancer.

The V call is TRBV9, the J call TRBJ2-7; the D gene could be TRBD1 or TRBD2 (5 bases each). Trimming shortened V by 0 bases and J by 4 bases, and 17 bases separated the two germline ends. Germline CDR1 SGDLS, CDR2 YYNGEE. The CDR3 length is 16 residues. The CDR3 coding sequence is TGTGCCAGCAGCGTAGGAGACGGGACGAGGATTTACGAGCAGTACTTC. Translation: CASSVGDGTRIYEQYF. Variable domain in full (rest from reference TRBV9 and TRBJ2-7): DSGVTQTPKHLITATGQRVTLRCSPRSGDLSVYWYQQSLDQGLQFLIQYYNGEERAKGNILERFSAQQFPDLHSELNLSSLELGDSALYFCASSVGDGTRIYEQYFGPGTRLTVT.

The rearrangement uses TRBV9 and TRBJ2-3; D unresolved. This CDR3 is 14 amino acids long. The V end lost 0 bases, the J end lost 4 bases, and 9 bases lay between the germline ends. CDR1 is SGDLS, CDR2 YYNGEE, per germline. The CDR3 DNA reads as TGTGCCAGCAGCGTAGGGCAGAGCCCAGATACGCAGTATTTT. Its translation: CASSVGQSPDTQYF.

The chain carries TRBV5-6 and TRBJ1-1, with TRBD1 matching 10 bases. J was trimmed by 4 bases and V by 6 bases; bases with no gene match: 6. The length of the CDR3 is 14 residues. Looked up from germline, CDR1 is SGHDT and CDR2 is YYEEEE. The CDR3 sequence: CASNFGQGVTEAFF. CDR3 sequence (DNA): TGTGCCAGCAACTTTGGACAGGGGGTCACTGAAGCTTTCTTT.

This chain connects TRBV14 to TRBJ1-1, with a tentative D call TRBD1 (5 bases). The CDR3 loop spans 14 amino acids. Per the germline V gene, CDR1 is SGHDN and CDR2 is FVKESK. V was trimmed by 0 bases and J by 4 bases, leaving 9 bases between them. CDR3 nucleotide sequence: TGTGCCAGCAGCCAAGATACGGGGGGCACTGAAGCTTTCTTT. As protein: CASSQDTGGTEAFF.

The chain has TRBV28 and TRBJ1-5, with a possible D match to TRBD1 (5 bases). V was clipped by 5 bases and J by 5 bases, with 13 bases between them. Germline-derived CDR1 and CDR2 are MDHEN and SYDVKM. The CDR3 runs to 14 residues. CDR3 bases: TGTGCCAGCAGTCCGCTGGGGGGGGATCAGCCCCAGCATTTT. Protein sequence: CASSPLGGDQPQHF. The full variable domain, completed using reference TRBV28 and TRBJ1-5, is DVKVTQSSRYLVKRTGEKVFLECVQDMDHENMFWYRQDPGLGLRLIYFSYDVKMKEKGDIPEGYSVSREKKERFSLILESASTNQTSMYLCASSPLGGDQPQHFGDGTRLSIL.

The rearrangement uses TRBV30 and TRBJ1-3; 8 nucleotides match TRBD1. Germline lookup yields CDR1 GTSNPN and CDR2 SVGIG (reference sequence). J gave up 0 bases and V 5 bases, and 6 bases lay outside the gene matches. This CDR3 is built from 15 residues. The CDR3 DNA reads as TGTGCCTGGGCCGTGGGACAGGTCTCTGGAAACACCATATATTTT. Its protein product is CAWAVGQVSGNTIYF.

The V call is TRBV9, the J call TRBJ2-1; 10 bases match TRBD2. The CDR3 sequence is 18 residues long. With 5 bases clipped from V and 7 bases from J, the junction kept 18 bases outside the gene matches. Germline V CDR1 and CDR2: SGDLS, YYNGEE. CDR3 bases: TGTGCCAGCAGTGCAACCAGCTTGGGGGCTAGCGGGAGAAATGAGCAGTTCTTC. Translated, it gives CASSATSLGASGRNEQFF.

The chain employs TRBV4-3 and TRBJ2-5, with D perhaps matching TRBD2 (6 bases). The CDR3 loop spans 15 amino acids. Trimming left V 4 bases short and J 2 bases short, with 14 bases between. CDR1 and CDR2 (germline): LGHNA, YSLEER. The CDR3 DNA follows: TGCGCCAGCAGCCGTGGACTAACTCAACAAGAGACCCAGTACTTC. The encoded protein is CASSRGLTQQETQYF.

The V call is TRBV9, the J call TRBJ2-2, with unresolved D. The CDR3 is 16 amino acids. Per germline, CDR1 SGDLS and CDR2 YYNGEE. The ends were cut back, 1 base at V and 1 base at J, with 11 bases in the middle. CDR3 DNA sequence: TGTGCCAGCAGCGTATTTGGGAAGCTGAACACCGGGGAGCTGTTTTTT. Amino acids: CASSVFGKLNTGELFF. The whole variable domain, remainder taken from reference TRBV9 and TRBJ2-2, is DSGVTQTPKHLITATGQRVTLRCSPRSGDLSVYWYQQSLDQGLQFLIQYYNGEERAKGNILERFSAQQFPDLHSELNLSSLELGDSALYFCASSVFGKLNTGELFFGEGSRLTVL.

CDR3 coding DNA: TGTGCCAGCAGCTATCAAAGGGTAATCGGTGAAAAACTGTTTTTT. Translated: CASSYQRVIGEKLFF. The genes are TRBV28 and TRBJ1-4; D not resolved. V shed 6 bases and J shed 7 bases, with 18 bases lying between them. The germline V gene has CDR1 MDHEN and CDR2 SYDVKM. The CDR3 sequence is 15 residues long.

This chain joins TRBV19 and TRBJ2-5, with a weak D call TRBD2 (5 bases). Trimming removed 5 bases from V and 1 base from J, with 11 bases in between. The CDR3 consists of 14 residues. Looked up from germline, CDR1 is LNHDA and CDR2 is SQIVND (reference sequence). The CDR3 is CASSRPGTQETQYF. In DNA form, the CDR3 reads TGTGCCAGTAGTCGACCGGGAACCCAAGAGACCCAGTACTTC. Filled out from reference TRBV19 and TRBJ2-5, the complete variable domain reads DGGITQSPKYLFRKEGQNVTLSCEQNLNHDAMYWYRQDPGQGLRLIYYSQIVNDFQKGDIAEGYSVSREKKESFPLTVTSAQKNPTAFYLCASSRPGTQETQYFGPGTRLLVL.

The chain joins TRBV6-5 to TRBJ2-7; D is undetermined. V lost 2 bases and J lost 5, with 7 bases in between. The CDR3 covers 12 residues. Germline lookup yields CDR1 MNHEY and CDR2 SVGAGI. Here the CDR3 DNA reads TGTGCCAGCAGTTACCCAGCAAACGAGCAGTACTTC. This gives the protein CASSYPANEQYF.

The CDR3 DNA is TGTGCCAGCAGCTTAGGATCCTACGAGCAGTACTTC. Encoded protein: CASSLGSYEQYF. V usage is TRBV7-9 and J usage is TRBJ2-7, with D uncertain. The CDR3 sequence is 12 residues long. Trimming took 1 base from V and 1 from J, leaving 2 bases between them. Germline CDR1 SEHNR, CDR2 FQNEAQ (reference sequence).

This clone was found a few times. The gene calls are TRBV2 and TRBJ2-3; D unclear. The germline gives CDR1 SNHLY, CDR2 FYNNEI. V lost 8 bases and J 1 base, leaving 10 bases between the germline ends. There are 13 residues in the CDR3. The CDR3 loop is CASFIVGTDTQYF. In DNA form, the CDR3 reads TGTGCCAGCTTCATCGTGGGCACAGATACGCAGTATTTT.

The rearrangement joins TRBV23-1 to TRBJ2-5, with 7 positions matching TRBD2. TRBV23-1 has ORF status, its function being uncertain. CDR3 length equals 17 residues. The V segment lost 0 bases and the J segment 5 bases; nucleotides outside the gene matches: 12. The CDR3 sequence is CASSQSGRREYAETQYF. DNA of the CDR3: TGCGCCAGCAGTCAATCGGGTCGGCGGGAGTACGCCGAGACCCAGTACTTC.

This chain links TRBV11-2 with TRBJ2-5, with 7 bases lining up with TRBD2. The length of the CDR3 is 15 residues. Germline CDR1 SGHAT, CDR2 FQNNGV. Trimming at V came to 3 bases and at J to 5 bases, leaving 9 bases not matched to a gene. DNA for the CDR3: TGTGCCAGCAGCTTCCGACGCGCGGGAGTGGAGACCCAGTACTTC. Translating it yields CASSFRRAGVETQYF.

The J gene is TRBJ2-7, the V gene TRBV28, with a weak D call TRBD2 (6 bases). V shed 8 bases and J shed 6 bases, with 11 bases lying between them. Germline V gene data show CDR1 as MDHEN and CDR2 as SYDVKM. The CDR3 has 11 amino acids. CDR3 DNA: TGTGCCAGCGGCCCGGGAGCCGAGCAGTACTTC. The encoded protein is CASGPGAEQYF.

The CDR3 nucleotides read TGTGCCAGCAGTCTAATCGGACCTGCGACAGGGGGATCGAACACTGAAGCTTTCTTT. Protein: CASSLIGPATGGSNTEAFF. The chain has TRBV28 and TRBJ1-1; 9 bases agree with TRBD1. In germline, CDR1 is MDHEN, CDR2 SYDVKM. The CDR3 loop spans 19 amino acids. V shed 5 bases, J shed 1 base, and the junction held 17 bases outside the gene matches.

The rearrangement links TRBV5-1 to TRBJ2-3, with D uncertain. Germline V CDR1 and CDR2: SGHRS, YFSETQ. This CDR3 has 12 amino acids. V was cut by 0 bases and J by 14 bases, with 13 bases left in between. The CDR3: CASSLGGGLGYF. DNA of the CDR3: TGCGCCAGCAGCTTGGGTGGCGGTTTAGGGTATTTT.

The chain has TRBV6-5 and TRBJ2-7; TRBD1 aligns across 7 bases. The V and J ends lost 1 base and 5 bases, in that order; junction bases with no gene match: 8. CDR1 and CDR2 from the germline V gene are MNHEY and SVGAGI. This CDR3 spans 15 amino acids. CDR3 region: CASSYLQGVPHEQYF. The CDR3 DNA sequence: TGTGCCAGCAGTTACTTGCAGGGGGTCCCCCACGAGCAGTACTTC.

The chain uses TRBV27 and TRBJ2-7; 11 positions agree with TRBD2. This CDR3 contains 14 residues. The ends lost 5 bases at V and 9 bases at J; junction bases unmatched: 9. Germline V CDR1 and CDR2: MNHEY, SMNVEV (reference sequence). This CDR3 reads CASSQGTSGVRQYF. CDR3 DNA: TGTGCCAGCAGTCAAGGGACTAGCGGCGTGCGGCAGTACTTC.

V gene TRBV4-3 combines with J gene TRBJ2-3; tentative D call: TRBD1 (6 bases). V shed 0 bases and J shed 5 bases, with 9 bases lying between them. Germline CDR1 is LGHNA and CDR2 is YSLEER. This CDR3 region has 14 residues. The CDR3 DNA is TGCGCCAGCAGCCAAGAGGGACAAATAGATACGCAGTATTTT. Protein product: CASSQEGQIDTQYF.

The rearrangement links TRBV7-6 to TRBJ2-1; D not certain. CDR3 length equals 13 residues. V was pared by 4 bases and J by 7 bases, with 11 bases between. The germline V gene has CDR1 SGHVS and CDR2 FNYEAQ. CDR3 residues: CASSSAPGNEQFF. Here the CDR3 DNA reads TGTGCCAGCAGCTCTGCCCCAGGTAATGAGCAGTTCTTC.